These 4 T cell receptor beta chains originate from one sample sequenced in a study of shared clonotypes between healthy human individuals. Generated by immunoSEQ multiplex PCR, the TCRdb table keeps only in-frame clones and is missing some. In the table there are roughly 2,300,000 clones, around 92% of which are singletons. The sample comprised naive CD4+ T cells from PBMCs. Regarding subset: CD45RA+ positively selected. These receptors were collected from a man between 18 and 35 years old in good health. Some clones in this sample may be carry-over from other donors' samples.

The V gene is TRBV28, the J gene TRBJ1-2; a possible D gene is TRBD1 (5 bases). Germline V CDR1 and CDR2: MDHEN, SYDVKM. This CDR3 is built from 13 residues. The V and J ends lost 6 bases and 8 bases respectively, with 16 bases between them. CDR3 in DNA: TGTGCCAGCAGCCCCGGGACCGGCGGAGGCTACACCTTC. Protein: CASSPGTGGGYTF.

V gene TRBV27 combines with J gene TRBJ2-3; D might be TRBD1 (7 bases). This CDR3 spans 17 amino acids. Germline CDR1 MNHEY, CDR2 SMNVEV (reference sequence). Trimming shortened V by 3 bases and J by 3 bases, and 19 bases separated the two germline ends. The CDR3 sequence: CASSFPPGDRLTDTQYF. The CDR3 region has the DNA TGTGCCAGCAGTTTCCCGCCGGGGGACAGACTTACAGATACGCAGTATTTT.

CDR3 nucleotides: TGTGCCACCCTGCCCCTGGGTTCTAGCACAGATACGCAGTATTTT. This codes for CATLPLGSSTDTQYF. This rearrangement joins TRBV19 to TRBJ2-3; unclear D gene. V was shortened by 10 bases and J by 0 bases, with 17 bases between the two germline ends. CDR1 is LNHDA, CDR2 SQIVND, per germline (reference sequence). The CDR3 consists of 15 residues.

This clone was recorded only once. The genes are TRBV5-1 and TRBJ2-1; D is possibly TRBD2 (6 bases). V was pared by 3 bases and J by 3 bases, with 13 bases between. CDR1 and CDR2 (germline): SGHRS, YFSETQ. The CDR3 contains 15 residues. DNA of the CDR3: TGCGCCAGCAGCTCGGGCGGGGTGGTCTACAATGAGCAGTTCTTC. It yields the protein CASSSGGVVYNEQFF.